Included here is one T cell receptor (beta chain) sequence, with context. These data come from a study of blood T cell repertoires in COVID-19. Study at large: The study drew acute and convalescent COVID-19 samples from the United States, Italy and Spain. PBMCs, B-cell-depleted T cells, or T cells provided the cDNA or gDNA that made up the material.

Profiled with immunoSEQ multiplex PCR; TCRdb holds only in-frame clones, not every one. The table lists some 200,000 clones, about 76% of them singletons. Sequencing used peripheral blood. The sequence was obtained from a woman in her forties or fifties with active or convalescent COVID-19.

CDR3 coding DNA: TGTGCCTGGAGTGGACTAGCGGGAAGTCCCCAGTACTTC. Its protein is CAWSGLAGSPQYF. The chain links TRBV30 to TRBJ2-5, with 11 bases that match TRBD2. CDR3 length equals 13 residues. Losses at the gene ends were 1 base for V and 9 bases for J; bases not matched to a gene: 4. CDR1 is GTSNPN and CDR2 is SVGIG in the germline V gene (reference sequence). The full variable domain, completed using reference TRBV30 and TRBJ2-5, is SQTIHQWPATLVQPVGSPLSLECTVEGTSNPNLYWYRQAAGRGLQLLFYSVGIGQISSEVPQNLSASRPQDRQFILSSKKLLLSDSGFYLCAWSGLAGSPQYFGPGTRLLVL.